This T cell receptor beta chain was profiled in a study of OX40 agonist ivuxolimab in advanced cancers. Study-wide context: The study treated patients with ivuxolimab, an agonistic anti-OX40 (CD134) antibody. Patients were infused with ivuxolimab every 2 weeks at 0.01 to 10 mg/kg.

Whole-study results and caveats: Some nonresponders also had low normalized T-cell clonal expansion.

A word on this clone: Its antigen is undetermined.

Autoimmune disease history or systemic immunosuppression meant exclusion. Sequencing was performed with immunoSEQ multiplex PCR; in TCRdb, only in-frame clones are kept and a portion is missing. The table has 65,000 or so clones, approximately 80% seen once. Germline CDR1 is MGHRA and CDR2 is YSYEKL. This CDR3 spans 16 amino acids. The V gene end was trimmed by 5 bases and the J gene end by 7 bases; junction bases not matched to a gene: 15. The chain uses TRBV4-1 and TRBJ2-3; 7 nucleotides align to TRBD2. The TCR sequence derives from an adult with an advanced solid tumor such as melanoma, head and neck, liver or kidney cancer. The source material was CD4+ or CD8+ T cells sorted from blood, sampled in a trial of the OX40 agonist ivuxolimab. CDR3 DNA sequence: TGCGCCAGCAGCTCGATCGGGAGGTCTGTGATGAATACGCAGTATTTT. Encoded protein: CASSSIGRSVMNTQYF.